The 32 T cell receptor beta chains reported below all come from one sample, sequenced in a study of T cells in Graves' hyperthyroidism and ophthalmopathy. Amplification of TCR beta CDR3 regions used RNA as the template. The TCR CDR3 first-round RT-PCR relied on the HTBI primer set. TCRdb passed the multiplex PCR reads through MiXCR, listing each CDR3 protein once. The sample records about 420,000 distinct CDR3 sequences, more than 15% being singletons. Sequenced: blood. These receptors were taken from a woman aged 18-29 years with Graves' hyperthyroidism.

This rearrangement joins TRBV12-3 or TRBV12-4 to TRBJ2-2, with D unresolved. V lost 7 bases and J lost 5, with 8 bases in between. The CDR3 is made up of 12 amino acids. CDR3 sequence (DNA): TGTGCCAGCATATTGGGTACCGGGGAGCTGTTTTTT. This sequence encodes CASILGTGELFF.

The chain employs TRBV7-8 and TRBJ1-1, with D possibly matching TRBD1 (6 bases). The germline CDR1 and CDR2 sequences are SGHVS and FQNEAQ. V lost 3 bases and J lost 7, with 15 bases in between. This CDR3 has 14 residues. CDR3 residues: CASSFLVGTNEAFF. The DNA of the CDR3 is TGTGCCAGCAGCTTCTTGGTGGGGACAAATGAAGCTTTCTTT.

This clonotype showed up just a few times. The chain uses TRBV5-5 and TRBJ1-3, with 7 nucleotides matching TRBD1. The CDR3 runs 18 residues. V gave up 0 bases and J gave up 7 bases; unmatched junction bases: 16. The germline CDR1 and CDR2 sequences are SGHKS and YYEKEE (reference sequence). CDR3 sequence: CASSLDRLSGQFVNTIYF. CDR3 sequence (DNA): TGTGCCAGCAGCTTGGACCGTTTGTCGGGACAGTTCGTTAACACCATATATTTT.

This clonotype was observed a handful of times. The CDR3 region has the DNA TGCAGCGTTTTGCTGGGACTAGCGGGGGGAAACACCGGGGAGCTGTTTTTT. This sequence encodes CSVLLGLAGGNTGELFF. This sequence joins TRBV29-1 and TRBJ2-2; 15 bases align to TRBD2. CDR3 length equals 17 residues. With V trimmed by 5 bases and J by 2 bases, 6 bases remained unmatched. Germline assignment: CDR1 SQVTM and CDR2 ANQGSEA.

This clonotype showed up many times. J is TRBJ2-3 and V is TRBV29-1; TRBD1 matches at 10 bases. V was clipped by 7 bases and J by 4 bases; unmatched bases: 2. Per the germline V gene, CDR1 is SQVTM and CDR2 is ANQGSEA. The CDR3 is made up of 12 amino acids. In nucleotides, the CDR3 is TGCAGCGGGGGACAGGGGTCAGATACGCAGTATTTT. Protein: CSGGQGSDTQYF.

The chain joins TRBV10-3 to TRBJ2-3, with 7 bases aligning to TRBD2. This CDR3 is 16 amino acids long. In germline, CDR1 is ENHRY, CDR2 SYGVKD. J gave up 2 bases and V 6 bases, and 11 bases lay outside the gene matches. The CDR3 sequence is CAISPLGSGTTDTQYF. The CDR3, as DNA: TGTGCCATCAGCCCCCTGGGCAGCGGGACCACAGATACGCAGTATTTT.

Only a few counts were recorded for this clonotype. The chain links TRBV24-1 to TRBJ2-1; 7 nucleotides match TRBD2. The germline gives CDR1 KGHDR, CDR2 SFDVKD. V dropped 3 bases and J dropped 7; count of bases not matched to a gene: 11. CDR3 length: 16 residues. The CDR3: CATSDPPSRTRNEQFF. As DNA, the CDR3 is TGTGCCACCAGTGATCCGCCCTCTCGGACTAGGAATGAGCAGTTCTTC.

This clonotype was counted many times. The rearrangement uses TRBV20-1 and TRBJ2-7; no firm D call. Germline values: CDR1 DFQATT, CDR2 SNEGSKA (reference sequence). Trimming shortened V by 2 bases and J by 2 bases, and 4 bases separated the two germline ends. The CDR3 totals 11 residues. CDR3 amino acids: CSARQAYEQYF. In DNA, the CDR3 is TGCAGTGCTAGACAGGCCTACGAGCAGTACTTC.

The V and J genes are TRBV12-5 and TRBJ1-2; possibly TRBD1 for D (6 bases). V lost 6 bases, J lost 6 bases, and 14 bases lay in between. Germline V CDR1 and CDR2: LGHNT, FRNRAP. The CDR3 loop spans 13 amino acids. The CDR3 DNA reads as TGTGCTAGTGGCCAAACAGGGATACATGGCTACACCTTC. As protein: CASGQTGIHGYTF.

The rearrangement links TRBV28 to TRBJ2-1; weak D call: TRBD2 (6 bases). This CDR3 is 16 amino acids long. Trimming pared 2 bases from V and 10 bases from J, leaving 21 bases between. Germline loops: CDR1 MDHEN, CDR2 SYDVKM. CDR3 in DNA: TGTGCCAGCAGTTTACCGGGATCAGCAGTTGGGGGGGAGCAGTTCTTC. Translating gives CASSLPGSAVGGEQFF.

This clonotype has a count of ten or more. The chain links TRBV27 to TRBJ2-4; 9 bases map to TRBD2. The trim removed 7 bases at V and 5 bases at J, leaving 15 bases unmatched. This CDR3 is 17 amino acids long. CDR1 is MNHEY, CDR2 SMNVEV, per germline (reference sequence). The chain's CDR3 is CASKRTSVTLGENIQYF. DNA for the CDR3: TGTGCCAGCAAGAGGACTAGCGTCACACTTGGGGAAAACATTCAGTACTTC.

Many counts were recorded for this clonotype. The V gene is TRBV5-1, the J gene TRBJ2-7, with TRBD1 as a possible D gene (8 bases). The V gene lost 7 bases and the J gene lost 2 bases, with 22 bases spanning the gap. Germline CDR1 reads SGHRS; CDR2 reads YFSETQ. The CDR3 spans 16 residues. The chain's CDR3 is CASRGHRGGPPYEQYF. The CDR3 DNA sequence: TGCGCCAGCCGTGGCCACAGGGGGGGGCCTCCCTACGAGCAGTACTTC.

This clonotype turned up a few times. The chain links TRBV7-2 to TRBJ2-7, with TRBD2 matching over 9 bases. CDR1 and CDR2 (germline): SGHTA, FQGNSA. J lost 8 bases, V lost 6 bases, and 8 bases had no gene match. The CDR3 sequence is 13 residues long. The CDR3 sequence: CASSRTSERQQYF. CDR3 coding DNA: TGTGCCAGCAGTCGGACTAGCGAAAGGCAGCAGTACTTC.

This clonotype has at least ten counts. V gene TRBV20-1 combines with J gene TRBJ1-5, with D perhaps matching TRBD1 (6 bases). This CDR3 contains 16 residues. Per germline, CDR1 DFQATT and CDR2 SNEGSKA (reference sequence). The ends were cut back, 0 bases at V and 9 bases at J, with 21 bases in the middle. This CDR3 is CSARDKLTGSLRPQHF. CDR3 bases: TGCAGTGCTAGAGATAAGTTAACAGGGTCACTTCGGCCCCAGCATTTT.

Comments on this clonotype: A much more abundant neighbour one base away suggests this may be a read error. The chain recombines TRBV6-1 with TRBJ2-5; no firm D call. Trimming took 6 bases from V and 1 from J, leaving 15 bases between them. The CDR3 has 15 amino acids. Germline V gene sequence: CDR1 MNHNS, CDR2 SASEGT. CDR3 DNA sequence: TGTGCCAGCAGCCCTCCCCCTACATTCCAAGAGACCCAGTACTTC. Protein product: CASSPPPTFQETQYF.

In its sample, this clonotype was seen many times. This chain joins TRBV5-1 and TRBJ1-5, with D hard to call. V was pared by 1 base and J by 0 bases, with 8 bases between. The germline CDR1 and CDR2 sequences are SGHRS and YFSETQ. CDR3 length: 15 amino acids. The CDR3, as DNA: TGCGCCAGCAGCTTGTCCCCGTATAGCAATCAGCCCCAGCATTTT. This translates into CASSLSPYSNQPQHF.

The chain recombines TRBV6-1 with TRBJ2-7; TRBD1 agrees at 9 bases. V was clipped by 7 bases and J by 0 bases; unmatched bases: 7. Germline V gene lookup returns CDR1 MNHNS and CDR2 SASEGT. The CDR3 contains 15 residues. CDR3 bases: TGTGCCAGCAACCAGCAGGGACAGGGCTCCTACGAGCAGTACTTC. It translates to CASNQQGQGSYEQYF.

This clonotype showed up many times. The chain recombines TRBV28 with TRBJ2-7, with 7 nucleotides matching TRBD1. CDR1 MDHEN and CDR2 SYDVKM come from the germline V gene. The CDR3 has 15 residues. The V gene end was trimmed by 4 bases and the J gene end by 6 bases; junction bases not matched to a gene: 12. The DNA of the CDR3 is TGTGCCAGCAGTTACCCGGACAGGATTGTTGCCGAGCAGTACTTC. It translates to CASSYPDRIVAEQYF.

This clonotype was detected only a few times. The V call is TRBV2, the J call TRBJ2-5; tentative D call: TRBD2 (5 bases). There are 13 residues in the CDR3. Looked up from germline, CDR1 is SNHLY and CDR2 is FYNNEI. V lost 8 bases to trimming and J lost 1 base, with 11 bases between them. The CDR3 is CASVREFQETQYF. In DNA form, the CDR3 reads TGTGCCAGCGTCCGGGAATTCCAAGAGACCCAGTACTTC. Variable domain in full (rest from reference TRBV2 and TRBJ2-5): EPEVTQTPSHQVTQMGQEVILRCVPISNHLYFYWYRQILGQKVEFLVSFYNNEISEKSEIFDDQFSVERPDGSNFTLKIRSTKLEDSAMYFCASVREFQETQYFGPGTRLLVL.

This clonotype turned up a few times. A read error may produce the germline difference seen at one junction end. This chain links TRBV29-1 with TRBJ2-1; 9 bases are a match to TRBD2. Germline loops: CDR1 SQVTM, CDR2 ANQGSEA. The CDR3 extends over 15 amino acids. CDR3 nucleotides: TGCAGCGTAGAAGCGCGGGGGGGCCATTACAATGAGCAGTTCTTC. It codes for CSVEARGGHYNEQFF.

This clonotype came up a few times. Since a much larger clone is just one base distant, this may be a read error. The J gene is TRBJ1-1, the V gene TRBV12-3 or TRBV12-4; 10 nucleotides align to TRBD1. This CDR3 is 16 amino acids long. The CDR3 loop reads CAGSSGRDRGLTEAFF. The CDR3 region has the DNA TGTGCCGGCAGTTCCGGACGCGACAGGGGGCTTACTGAAGCTTTCTTT.

The chain is built from TRBV29-1 and TRBJ1-2; D uncertain. The V and J ends lost 5 bases and 6 bases respectively, with 19 bases between them. The germline V gene has CDR1 SQVTM and CDR2 ANQGSEA. The CDR3 contains 14 residues. CDR3 protein: CSVQGSSSRDGYTF. The CDR3 region has the DNA TGCAGCGTTCAAGGGTCCTCGTCGCGGGATGGCTACACCTTC.

The count of this clonotype is one. The genes are TRBV7-2 and TRBJ2-1; D is possibly TRBD1 (5 bases). The CDR3 runs 15 residues. In germline, CDR1 is SGHTA, CDR2 FQGNSA. Trimming took off 5 bases at V and 5 bases at J, with 16 bases between the two ends. The CDR3 is CASSHQTVSDNEQFF. The CDR3 bases are TGTGCCAGCAGCCACCAGACAGTAAGTGACAATGAGCAGTTCTTC.

A remark on this clonotype: A much more abundant neighbour one base away suggests this may be a read error. V usage is TRBV2 and J usage is TRBJ2-7; D possibly corresponds to TRBD2 (7 bases). Per the germline V gene, CDR1 is SNHLY and CDR2 is FYNNEI. The CDR3 length is 15 residues. The CDR3 DNA sequence: TGTGCCAGCAGTGACGCCTCCGCAGGGGACTACGGGCAGTACTTC. This sequence encodes CASSDASAGDYGQYF. The full variable domain, with the rest looked up from reference TRBV2 and TRBJ2-7, is EPEVTQTPSHQVTQMGQEVILRCVPISNHLYFYWYRQILGQKVEFLVSFYNNEISEKSEIFDDQFSVERPDGSNFTLKIRSTKLEDSAMYFCASSDASAGDYGQYFGPGTRLTVT.

This clonotype was recorded at least ten times. V gene TRBV7-2 combines with J gene TRBJ2-3; D is perhaps TRBD1 or TRBD2 (5 bases each). Deletions cut 1 base from V and 2 bases from J, with 7 bases between. From germline, CDR1 is SGHTA and CDR2 FQGNSA. The CDR3 loop spans 14 amino acids. The CDR3 is CASSLDGTTDTQYF. The CDR3 DNA reads TGTGCCAGCAGCTTAGATGGGACCACAGATACGCAGTATTTT.

The chain combines TRBV7-2 with TRBJ1-1; 8 bases match TRBD1. CDR3 length: 14 amino acids. Looked up from germline, CDR1 is SGHTA and CDR2 is FQGNSA. Unmatched junction bases numbered 6, after V lost 5 bases and J lost 4 bases. The CDR3 DNA reads as TGTGCCAGCAGCCCCCGGACAGGGAGCACTGAAGCTTTCTTT. Its translation: CASSPRTGSTEAFF.

This clonotype was observed many times. The chain recombines TRBV10-3 with TRBJ2-1; 7 bases align to TRBD1. Per the germline V gene, CDR1 is ENHRY and CDR2 is SYGVKD. V shed 6 bases and J 7 bases; nucleotides not matched to a gene: 6. CDR3 length: 13 residues. The DNA for the CDR3 is TGTGCCATCAGGGGAGACAGGGCAAATGAGCAGTTCTTC. Its translation: CAIRGDRANEQFF.

The chain combines TRBV3-1 with TRBJ2-7, with 11 bases matching TRBD1. CDR1 and CDR2 (germline): LGHDT, YNNKEL (reference sequence). V shed 8 bases and J 5 bases; nucleotides not matched to a gene: 8. There are 14 residues in the CDR3. DNA for the CDR3: TGTGCCAGCTCGGGACAGGGGGATCTCAACGAGCAGTACTTC. This translates into CASSGQGDLNEQYF.

Concerning this clonotype: A much larger clonotype is one base distant, so this may be a read error. J is TRBJ2-3 and V is TRBV9; 8 nucleotides align to TRBD1. In germline, CDR1 is SGDLS, CDR2 YYNGEE. The CDR3 sequence is 13 residues long. Trimming at V came to 4 bases and at J to 4 bases, leaving 2 bases not matched to a gene. Written as DNA, the CDR3 is TGTGCCAGCAGCAAACAGGGGGCAGATACGCAGTATTTT. It yields the protein CASSKQGADTQYF.

The chain combines TRBV12-5 with TRBJ2-7, with no clear D. The V gene lost 6 bases and the J gene lost 4 bases, with 10 bases spanning the gap. From germline, CDR1 is LGHNT and CDR2 FRNRAP. This CDR3 has 12 residues. This CDR3 is CASGPQQYEQYF. The CDR3 region has the DNA TGTGCTAGTGGACCCCAACAGTACGAGCAGTACTTC.

This clonotype was counted many times. J is TRBJ2-5 and V is TRBV7-2; 8 bases map to TRBD2. V was pared by 5 bases and J by 4 bases, with 6 bases of the junction left unmatched. The CDR3 loop spans 14 amino acids. Per germline, CDR1 SGHTA and CDR2 FQGNSA. Here the CDR3 DNA reads TGTGCCAGCAGCCCCGGGGGGGCGGGAGAGACCCAGTACTTC. Amino acids: CASSPGGAGETQYF.

The chain carries TRBV10-3 and TRBJ1-3; a possible D gene is TRBD1 (5 bases). This CDR3 contains 14 residues. Germline V gene sequence: CDR1 ENHRY, CDR2 SYGVKD. Trimming stripped 8 bases from V and 8 bases from J, with 19 bases between. The CDR3 sequence: CAIQGRLNGDTIYF. The CDR3 DNA reads as TGTGCCATCCAGGGTCGCCTGAACGGAGACACCATATATTTT.